These T cell receptor beta chains were read from a single sample in a study of cytomegalovirus exposure and HLA in healthy donors. Sequencing used immunoSEQ multiplex PCR; TCRdb keeps in-frame clones, though not all of them. The table has about 150,000 clones, roughly four fifths seen once. Sequencing input: PBMCs. These receptors were collected from a man aged 30 to 39 in good health and CMV-seropositive. The CDR3 runs from the conserved cysteine through the conserved F or W. Each record gives: J gene, clone size, V gene, D gene, CDR3 DNA, CDR3 protein. The D gene is left open where the match is weak. Some rows mark clone size as missing; the rest say once, few, many or name a class of expanded clone.

J: TRBJ2-5
size: -
V: TRBV5-1
D: TRBD2
DNA: TGCGCCAGCAGCTCCGGGGGGGCAGGAGAGACCCAGTACTTC
CDR3: CASSSGGAGETQYF

J: TRBJ2-7
size: -
V: TRBV7-2
D: -
DNA: TGTGCCAGCAGCTTAGAGCCCCCCGAGCAGTACTTC
CDR3: CASSLEPPEQYF

J: TRBJ2-7
size: -
V: TRBV2
D: -
DNA: TGTGCCGGGGGGGGGCTTCCCTACGAGCAGTACTTC
CDR3: CAGGGLPYEQYF

J: TRBJ2-7
size: -
V: TRBV30
D: TRBD2
DNA: TGTGCCTGGAGTAGATTAGCGGGGTCCTACGAGCAGTACTTC
CDR3: CAWSRLAGSYEQYF

J: TRBJ1-3
size: -
V: TRBV4-1
D: -
DNA: TGCGCCAGCAGCCAAGTAACAGGCGGAAACACCATATATTTT
CDR3: CASSQVTGGNTIYF

J: TRBJ2-5
size: once
V: TRBV2
D: -
DNA: TGTGCCAGCAGTGACGGGTGGGCGGGACGCCAAGAGACCCAGTACTTC
CDR3: CASSDGWAGRQETQYF

J: TRBJ1-1
size: once
V: TRBV4-2
D: -
DNA: TGTGCCAGCAGCCAAGATGGGGCCACCAGGAAGGTCACTGAAGCTTTCTTT
CDR3: CASSQDGATRKVTEAFF

J: TRBJ1-6
size: -
V: TRBV28
D: TRBD1
DNA: TGTGCCAGCAGTTTACGGGGGGGGACAGCGGTGGATTCACCCCTCCACTTT
CDR3: CASSLRGGTAVDSPLHF

J: TRBJ2-5
size: -
V: TRBV2
D: -
DNA: TGTGCCAGCAGTGAGAACAGGGACCAAGAGACCCAGTACTTC
CDR3: CASSENRDQETQYF

J: TRBJ1-5
size: -
V: TRBV11-2
D: TRBD1
DNA: TGTGCCAGCAGCCCGGGACAGTCGCAGCCCCAGCATTTT
CDR3: CASSPGQSQPQHF

J: TRBJ1-5
size: -
V: TRBV6-5
D: -
DNA: TGTGCCAGCAGGAGACAGCCTAATCAGCCCCAGCATTTT
CDR3: CASRRQPNQPQHF

J: TRBJ2-7
size: -
V: TRBV5-4
D: TRBD1
DNA: TGTGCCAGCAGGGCCGGGACAGAGACCTACGAGCAGTACTTC
CDR3: CASRAGTETYEQYF

J: TRBJ1-1
size: once
V: TRBV7-6
D: -
DNA: TGTGCCAGCAGCTTAGAATCTCGGGGTATTAACACTGAAGCTTTCTTT
CDR3: CASSLESRGINTEAFF

J: TRBJ2-3
size: once
V: TRBV9
D: TRBD2
DNA: TGTGCCAGCAGCCCGGCCGGGACTAGACCAGATACGCAGTATTTT
CDR3: CASSPAGTRPDTQYF

J: TRBJ1-2
size: -
V: TRBV27
D: -
DNA: TGTGCCAGCAGTTTATCTGACTCCCGGAGGGGCTATGGCTACACCTTC
CDR3: CASSLSDSRRGYGYTF

J: TRBJ1-1
size: -
V: TRBV30
D: TRBD1
DNA: TGTGCCTGGAGTCTCCGAGGGACAGGGCCTTACACTGAAGCTTTCTTT
CDR3: CAWSLRGTGPYTEAFF

J: TRBJ2-2
size: few
V: TRBV27
D: TRBD1
DNA: TGTGCCAGCAGTTTACTAGGGACAGGGAACACCGGGGAGCTGTTTTTT
CDR3: CASSLLGTGNTGELFF

J: TRBJ2-1
size: -
V: TRBV18
D: TRBD2
DNA: TGTGCCAGCTCACTACTAGCGGGAGGTACCACAGGTGAGCAGTTCTTC
CDR3: CASSLLAGGTTGEQFF

J: TRBJ1-1
size: -
V: TRBV5-1
D: TRBD1
DNA: TGCGCCAGCAGCTCACAGGGGGGGAACACTGAAGCTTTCTTT
CDR3: CASSSQGGNTEAFF

J: TRBJ2-7
size: -
V: TRBV18
D: TRBD2
DNA: TGTGCCAGCTCACCAGTCCGGGAGGGACTCCAAAACTACGAGCAGTACTTC
CDR3: CASSPVREGLQNYEQYF

J: TRBJ2-7
size: -
V: TRBV6-5
D: -
DNA: TGTGCCAGCAGCGGACGTGGGGCTATTTACGAGCAGTACTTC
CDR3: CASSGRGAIYEQYF

J: TRBJ2-1
size: -
V: TRBV5-6
D: TRBD1
DNA: TGTGCCAGCAGCCCGGAGACAGGGGTCTCCTACAATGAGCAGTTCTTC
CDR3: CASSPETGVSYNEQFF

J: TRBJ2-2
size: -
V: TRBV28
D: TRBD2
DNA: TGTGCCAGCAGCCCCGGGACTAGCGGGAGAAAAACCGGGGAGCTGTTTTTT
CDR3: CASSPGTSGRKTGELFF

J: TRBJ1-2
size: once
V: TRBV27
D: TRBD1
DNA: TGTGCCAGCAGTCGACGGACAGGGCCCTATGGCTACACCTTC
CDR3: CASSRRTGPYGYTF

J: TRBJ2-1
size: -
V: TRBV29-1
D: TRBD1
DNA: TGCAGCGTGGCCTCCGGGACAGGTCGCAATGAGCAGTTCTTC
CDR3: CSVASGTGRNEQFF

J: TRBJ2-1
size: few
V: TRBV6-1
D: -
DNA: TGTGCCAGCAGTACAGACAGGTGGGGGTACAATGAGCAGTTCTTC
CDR3: CASSTDRWGYNEQFF

J: TRBJ1-4
size: -
V: TRBV18
D: -
DNA: TGTGCCAGCTCACCAGGGACAAAGAATGAAAAACTGTTTTTT
CDR3: CASSPGTKNEKLFF

J: TRBJ2-1
size: -
V: TRBV10-3
D: TRBD2
DNA: TGTGCCATCAGTCCTCTAGCGGAAAGCTCCTACAATGAGCAGTTCTTC
CDR3: CAISPLAESSYNEQFF

J: TRBJ1-1
size: -
V: TRBV6-6
D: TRBD1
DNA: TGTGCCAGCGCCCTGGGGACAGGATTGAACACTGAAGCTTTCTTT
CDR3: CASALGTGLNTEAFF

J: TRBJ2-2
size: once
V: TRBV7-3
D: -
DNA: TGTGCCAGCAGCTCCCGGACAGACGGGGAGCTGTTTTTT
CDR3: CASSSRTDGELFF

J: TRBJ1-3
size: once
V: TRBV5-6
D: TRBD1
DNA: TGTGCCAGCGGCAGACAGGGGAGCTCTGGAAACACCATATATTTT
CDR3: CASGRQGSSGNTIYF

J: TRBJ2-5
size: -
V: TRBV19
D: -
DNA: TGTGCCAGTAGTACCAGGGGTAAGGAGACCCAGTACTTC
CDR3: CASSTRGKETQYF

J: TRBJ2-2
size: -
V: TRBV5-1
D: -
DNA: TGCGCCAGCAGCTCACGGGGGGCGCAGGGAGCGGGGTCCGGGGAGCTGTTTTTT
CDR3: CASSSRGAQGAGSGELFF

J: TRBJ2-7
size: once
V: TRBV14
D: -
DNA: TGTGCCAGCAGCCAAGATAGAAACTACGAGCAGTACTTC
CDR3: CASSQDRNYEQYF

J: TRBJ2-7
size: once
V: TRBV5-5
D: -
DNA: TGTGCCAGCAGCTTTTGGGGTCGGACAGATTACGAGCAGTACTTC
CDR3: CASSFWGRTDYEQYF

J: TRBJ2-7
size: -
V: TRBV4-1
D: TRBD1
DNA: TGCGCCAGCAGCCAAGGATCGGGACAGGGAATCGGCGAGCAGTACTTC
CDR3: CASSQGSGQGIGEQYF